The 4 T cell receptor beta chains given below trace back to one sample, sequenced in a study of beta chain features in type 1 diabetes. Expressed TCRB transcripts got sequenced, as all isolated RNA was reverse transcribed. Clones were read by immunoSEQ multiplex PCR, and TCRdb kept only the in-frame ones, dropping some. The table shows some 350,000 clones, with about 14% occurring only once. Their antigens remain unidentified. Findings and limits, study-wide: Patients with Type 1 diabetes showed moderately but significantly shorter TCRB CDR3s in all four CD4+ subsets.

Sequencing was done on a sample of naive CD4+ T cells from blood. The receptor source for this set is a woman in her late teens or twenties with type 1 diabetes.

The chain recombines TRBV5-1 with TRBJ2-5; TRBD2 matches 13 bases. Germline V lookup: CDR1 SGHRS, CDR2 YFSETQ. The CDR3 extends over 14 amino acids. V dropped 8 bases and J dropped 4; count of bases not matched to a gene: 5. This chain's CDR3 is CASTSGRVRETQYF. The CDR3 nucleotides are TGCGCCAGTACTAGCGGGAGGGTGAGAGAGACCCAGTACTTC.

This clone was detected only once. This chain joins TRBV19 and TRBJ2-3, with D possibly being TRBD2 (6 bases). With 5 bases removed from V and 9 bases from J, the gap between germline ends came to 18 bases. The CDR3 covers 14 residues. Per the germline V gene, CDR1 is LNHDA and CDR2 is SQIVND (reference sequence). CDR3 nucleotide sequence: TGTGCCAGTAGTCCCGTCACTGCGGGACGCACGCAGTATTTT. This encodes CASSPVTAGRTQYF.

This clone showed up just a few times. The CDR3: CSVEGGPRYGYTF. CDR3 in DNA: TGCAGCGTTGAGGGGGGGCCAAGGTATGGCTACACCTTC. The chain is built from TRBV29-1 and TRBJ1-2, with D possibly TRBD1 on 6 matching bases. The CDR3 totals 13 residues. Germline assignment: CDR1 SQVTM and CDR2 ANQGSEA. Trimming stripped 3 bases from V and 5 bases from J, with 13 bases between.

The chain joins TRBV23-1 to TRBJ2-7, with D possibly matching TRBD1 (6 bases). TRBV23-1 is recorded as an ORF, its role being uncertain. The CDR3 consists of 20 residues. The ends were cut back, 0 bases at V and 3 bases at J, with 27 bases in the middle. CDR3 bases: TGCGCCAGCAGTCAATCACAGGGTAGGGACCTCCGACCGGACCTCTACGAGCAGTACGTC. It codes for CASSQSQGRDLRPDLYEQYV.